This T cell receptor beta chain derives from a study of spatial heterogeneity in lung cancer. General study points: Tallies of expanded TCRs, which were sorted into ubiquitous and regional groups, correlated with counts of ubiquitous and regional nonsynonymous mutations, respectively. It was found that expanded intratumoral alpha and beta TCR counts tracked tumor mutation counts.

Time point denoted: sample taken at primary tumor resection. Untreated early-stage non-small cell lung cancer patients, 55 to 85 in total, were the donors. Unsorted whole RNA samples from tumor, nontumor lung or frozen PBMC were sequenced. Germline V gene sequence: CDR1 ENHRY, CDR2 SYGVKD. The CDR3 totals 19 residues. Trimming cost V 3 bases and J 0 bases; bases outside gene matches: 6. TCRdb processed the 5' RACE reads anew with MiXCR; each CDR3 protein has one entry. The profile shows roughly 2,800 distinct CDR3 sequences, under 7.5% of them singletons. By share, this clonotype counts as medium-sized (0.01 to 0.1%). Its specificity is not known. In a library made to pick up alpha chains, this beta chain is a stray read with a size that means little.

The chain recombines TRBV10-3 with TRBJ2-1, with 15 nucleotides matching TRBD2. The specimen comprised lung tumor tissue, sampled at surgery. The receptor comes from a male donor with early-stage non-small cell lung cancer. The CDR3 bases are TGTGCCATCAGTGATTTCGGACTAGCGGGAGGGGACTCCTACAATGAGCAGTTCTTC. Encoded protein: CAISDFGLAGGDSYNEQFF.